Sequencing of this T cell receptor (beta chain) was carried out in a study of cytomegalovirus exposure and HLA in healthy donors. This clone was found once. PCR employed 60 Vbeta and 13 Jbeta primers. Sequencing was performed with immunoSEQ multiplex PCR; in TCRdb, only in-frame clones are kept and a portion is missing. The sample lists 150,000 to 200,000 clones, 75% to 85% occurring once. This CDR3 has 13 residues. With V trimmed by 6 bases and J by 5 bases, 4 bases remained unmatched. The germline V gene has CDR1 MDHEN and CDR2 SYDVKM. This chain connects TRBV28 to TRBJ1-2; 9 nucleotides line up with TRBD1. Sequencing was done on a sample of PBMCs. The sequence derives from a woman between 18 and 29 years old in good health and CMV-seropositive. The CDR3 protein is CASSRDRVYGYTF. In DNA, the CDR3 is TGTGCCAGCAGCCGGGACAGGGTTTATGGCTACACCTTC.